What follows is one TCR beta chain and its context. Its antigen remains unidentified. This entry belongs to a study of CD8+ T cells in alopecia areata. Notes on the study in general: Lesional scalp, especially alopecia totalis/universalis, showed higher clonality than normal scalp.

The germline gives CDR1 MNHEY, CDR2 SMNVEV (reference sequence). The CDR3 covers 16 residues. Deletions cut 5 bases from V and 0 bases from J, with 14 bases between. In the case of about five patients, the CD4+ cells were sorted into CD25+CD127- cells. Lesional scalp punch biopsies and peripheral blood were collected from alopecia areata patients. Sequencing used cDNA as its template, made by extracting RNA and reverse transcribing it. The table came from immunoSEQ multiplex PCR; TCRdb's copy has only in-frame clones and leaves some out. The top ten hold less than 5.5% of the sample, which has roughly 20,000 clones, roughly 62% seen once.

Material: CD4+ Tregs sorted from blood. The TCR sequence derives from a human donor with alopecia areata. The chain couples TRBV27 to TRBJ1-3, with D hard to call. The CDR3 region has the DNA TGTGCCAGCAGTGCATACAGACCCTCCTCTGGAAACACCATATATTTT. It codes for CASSAYRPSSGNTIYF.